The 13 T cell receptor beta chains given below trace back to one sample, sequenced in a study of technical replicates of blood from a handful of donors. Sequencing used immunoSEQ multiplex PCR; TCRdb keeps in-frame clones, though not all of them. The data hold 50,000 to 70,000 clones, with 75% to 95% observed a single time. The sequenced sample consisted of PBMCs. The source is a human donor in good health. Some clones in this sample may be carry-over from other donors' samples.

V is TRBV27 and J is TRBJ1-1; TRBD1 matches 10 bases. Germline lookup yields CDR1 MNHEY and CDR2 SMNVEV (reference sequence). This CDR3 region has 15 residues. Losses at the gene ends were 5 bases for V and 5 bases for J; bases not matched to a gene: 8. CDR3 sequence reads: CASSPWDRGKTEAFF. The DNA for the CDR3 is TGTGCCAGCAGTCCTTGGGACAGGGGTAAAACTGAAGCTTTCTTT.

Comments on this clone: Relative to the germline gene, one junction end is altered; a read error may explain this. The chain combines TRBV28 with TRBJ2-7; D is perhaps TRBD2 (7 bases). From germline, CDR1 is MDHEN and CDR2 SYDVKM. CDR3 length equals 15 residues. In DNA form, the CDR3 reads TGTGCCAGCAGTCCCGGACAGATGGGAGGGGGGAAAGAGGTCTTC. This gives the protein CASSPGQMGGGKEVF.

CDR3 residues: CASSQEGRSDTEAFF. As DNA, the CDR3 is TGCGCCAGCAGCCAGGAGGGACGGTCGGACACTGAAGCTTTCTTT. The V call is TRBV4-3, the J call TRBJ1-1, with D maybe TRBD1 (5 bases). The CDR3 covers 15 residues. The V and J ends lost 3 bases and 3 bases respectively, with 14 bases between them. Germline CDR1 and CDR2: LGHNA and YSLEER.

This clone was detected once. The CDR3 sequence is CASSNRGYNEQFF. CDR3 coding DNA: TGCGCCAGCAGCAACAGGGGCTACAATGAGCAGTTCTTC. This chain joins TRBV5-1 and TRBJ2-1, with 7 bases lining up with TRBD1. Trimming removed 4 bases from V and 3 bases from J; junction bases left unmatched: 1. The CDR3 sequence is 13 residues long. Germline CDR1 reads SGHRS; CDR2 reads YFSETQ.

The chain employs TRBV7-6 and TRBJ2-3, with TRBD1 matching 7 bases. The germline V gene has CDR1 SGHVS and CDR2 FNYEAQ. The CDR3 has 14 residues. The V and J ends lost 4 bases and 2 bases, in that order; junction bases with no gene match: 3. The CDR3 DNA is TGTGCCAGCAGCTCGGGACAGAACACAGATACGCAGTATTTT. Translation: CASSSGQNTDTQYF.

The chain combines TRBV4-2 with TRBJ2-2, with TRBD2 matching 10 bases. Trimming cost V 3 bases and J 3 bases; bases outside gene matches: 4. This CDR3 contains 16 residues. Germline V gene sequence: CDR1 LGHNA, CDR2 YNFKEQ. CDR3 in amino acids: CASSQSGGAHTGELFF. The CDR3 DNA follows: TGTGCCAGCAGCCAGAGCGGGGGGGCCCACACCGGGGAGCTGTTTTTT.

The rearrangement uses TRBV7-9 and TRBJ2-7, with a weak D call TRBD1 (5 bases). The germline V gene has CDR1 SEHNR and CDR2 FQNEAQ (reference sequence). The CDR3 has 14 amino acids. Deletions cut 0 bases from V and 3 bases from J, with 9 bases between. The CDR3 nucleotides are TGTGCCAGCAGCTTAGCGGCAGGGTACTACGAGCAGTACTTC. It codes for CASSLAAGYYEQYF. Full variable domain (missing parts from reference TRBV7-9 and TRBJ2-7): DTGVSQNPRHKITKRGQNVTFRCDPISEHNRLYWYRQTLGQGPEFLTYFQNEAQLEKSRLLSDRFSAERPKGSFSTLEIQRTEQGDSAMYLCASSLAAGYYEQYFGPGTRLTVT.

This chain uses TRBV30 with TRBJ2-5; a weak D match, TRBD2 (7 bases). V lost 0 bases to trimming and J lost 4 bases, with 18 bases between them. There are 16 residues in the CDR3. From germline, CDR1 is GTSNPN and CDR2 SVGIG (reference sequence). CDR3 bases: TGTGCCTGGAGTGTACTTGCGGGGGCGCGTAGAGAGACCCAGTACTTC. Amino acid sequence: CAWSVLAGARRETQYF.

The table lists this clone with a count of one. V gene TRBV7-9 combines with J gene TRBJ1-1; a weak D match, TRBD1 (5 bases). The germline V gene encodes CDR1 SEHNR and CDR2 FQNEAQ (reference sequence). This CDR3 has 14 amino acids. V gave up 3 bases and J gave up 0 bases, with 8 bases separating them. CDR3 bases: TGTGCCAGCAGCTTCGACAGAATGAACACTGAAGCTTTCTTT. This gives the protein CASSFDRMNTEAFF. The full variable domain, its missing parts supplied by reference TRBV7-9 and TRBJ1-1, is DTGVSQNPRHKITKRGQNVTFRCDPISEHNRLYWYRQTLGQGPEFLTYFQNEAQLEKSRLLSDRFSAERPKGSFSTLEIQRTEQGDSAMYLCASSFDRMNTEAFFGQGTRLTVV.

V usage is TRBV5-6 and J usage is TRBJ2-7; 7 nucleotides align to TRBD1. The germline gives CDR1 SGHDT, CDR2 YYEEEE. CDR3 size: 14 residues. With 4 bases clipped from V and 6 bases from J, the junction kept 10 bases outside the gene matches. CDR3 coding DNA: TGTGCCAGCAGCCCCACCGGTACAGGGGCCGAGCAGTACTTC. It specifies CASSPTGTGAEQYF.

J is TRBJ1-5 and V is TRBV18, with 9 positions matching TRBD1. Trimming removed 3 bases from V and 1 base from J; junction bases left unmatched: 7. This CDR3 comprises 17 residues. Germline V CDR1 and CDR2: KGHSH, LQKENI. For the CDR3, the DNA is TGTGCCAGCTCACCTCCGGGACAGGGAAGGAGCAATCAGCCCCAGCATTTT. Protein: CASSPPGQGRSNQPQHF.

The chain couples TRBV7-6 to TRBJ2-5, with TRBD2 matching over 11 bases. The CDR3 contains 14 residues. V shed 5 bases, J shed 5 bases, and the junction held 4 bases outside the gene matches. Germline CDR1 reads SGHVS; CDR2 reads FNYEAQ. The CDR3 sequence: CASSIGTSGETQYF. The DNA for the CDR3 is TGTGCCAGCAGCATTGGGACTAGCGGTGAGACCCAGTACTTC. The full variable domain, with the rest looked up from reference TRBV7-6 and TRBJ2-5, is GAGVSQSPRYKVTKRGQDVALRCDPISGHVSLYWYRQALGQGPEFLTYFNYEAQQDKSGLPNDRFSAERPEGSISTLTIQRTEQRDSAMYRCASSIGTSGETQYFGPGTRLLVL.

This clone was found a few times. The V call is TRBV10-3, the J call TRBJ2-5; 16 positions agree with TRBD2. CDR1 ENHRY and CDR2 SYGVKD come from the germline V gene. Trimming at V came to 2 bases and at J to 5 bases, leaving 5 bases not matched to a gene. CDR3 size: 17 residues. This chain's CDR3 is CAISEGGLAGGPETQYF. Here the CDR3 DNA reads TGTGCCATCAGTGAGGGGGGACTAGCGGGGGGGCCTGAGACCCAGTACTTC.